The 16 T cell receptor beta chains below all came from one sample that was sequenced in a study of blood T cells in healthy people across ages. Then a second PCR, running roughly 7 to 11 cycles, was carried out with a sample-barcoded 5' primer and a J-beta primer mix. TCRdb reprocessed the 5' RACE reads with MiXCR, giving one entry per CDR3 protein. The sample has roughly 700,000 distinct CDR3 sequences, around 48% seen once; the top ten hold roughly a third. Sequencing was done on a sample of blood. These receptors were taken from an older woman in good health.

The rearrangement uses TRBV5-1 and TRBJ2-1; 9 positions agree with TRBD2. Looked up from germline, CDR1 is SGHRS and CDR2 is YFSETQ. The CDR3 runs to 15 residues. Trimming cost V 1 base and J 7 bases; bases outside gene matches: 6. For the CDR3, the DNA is TGCGCCAGCAGCTTGTTTAGCGGGAGTCTAAATGAGCAGTTCTTC. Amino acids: CASSLFSGSLNEQFF.

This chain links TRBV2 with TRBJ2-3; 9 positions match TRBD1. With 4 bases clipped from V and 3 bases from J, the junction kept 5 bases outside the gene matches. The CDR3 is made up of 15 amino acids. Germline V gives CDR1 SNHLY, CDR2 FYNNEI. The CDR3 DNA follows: TGTGCCAGCAGTGTTCACAGGGGGCTTACAGATACGCAGTATTTT. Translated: CASSVHRGLTDTQYF. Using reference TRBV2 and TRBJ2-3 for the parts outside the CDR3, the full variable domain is EPEVTQTPSHQVTQMGQEVILRCVPISNHLYFYWYRQILGQKVEFLVSFYNNEISEKSEIFDDQFSVERPDGSNFTLKIRSTKLEDSAMYFCASSVHRGLTDTQYFGPGTRLTVL.

DNA for the CDR3: TGTGCCAGCAGCTTATTCAGAGAACGGAACACTGAAGCTTTCTTT. Amino acid sequence: CASSLFRERNTEAFF. The chain combines TRBV7-2 with TRBJ1-1; D is unresolved. Germline loops: CDR1 SGHTA, CDR2 FQGNSA. CDR3 length equals 15 residues. Trimming took 2 bases from V and 1 from J, leaving 11 bases between them.

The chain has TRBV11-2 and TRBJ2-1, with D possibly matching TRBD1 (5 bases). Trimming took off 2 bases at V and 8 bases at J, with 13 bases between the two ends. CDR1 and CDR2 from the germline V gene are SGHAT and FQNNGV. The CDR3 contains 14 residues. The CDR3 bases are TGTGCCAGCAGCTTAAACCGGCTAGGGGATGAGCAGTTCTTC. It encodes CASSLNRLGDEQFF.

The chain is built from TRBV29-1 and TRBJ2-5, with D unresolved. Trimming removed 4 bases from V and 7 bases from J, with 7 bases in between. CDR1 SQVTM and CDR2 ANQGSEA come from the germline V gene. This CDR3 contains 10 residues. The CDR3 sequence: CSVVLGTQYF. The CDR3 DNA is TGCAGCGTTGTCTTAGGGACCCAGTACTTC.

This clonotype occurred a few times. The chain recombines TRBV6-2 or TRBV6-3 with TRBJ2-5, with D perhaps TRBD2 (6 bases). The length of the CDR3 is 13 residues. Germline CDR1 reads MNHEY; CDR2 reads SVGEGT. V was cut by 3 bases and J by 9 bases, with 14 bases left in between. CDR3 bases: TGTGCCAGCAGTTATGGCGGGACGTTCTCCCAGTACTTC. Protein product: CASSYGGTFSQYF.

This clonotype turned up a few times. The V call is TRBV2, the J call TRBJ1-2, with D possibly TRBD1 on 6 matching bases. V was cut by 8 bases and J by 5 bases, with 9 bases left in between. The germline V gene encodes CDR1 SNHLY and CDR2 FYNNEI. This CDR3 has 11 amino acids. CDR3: CASGQGYGYTF. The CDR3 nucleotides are TGTGCCAGCGGCCAGGGGTATGGCTACACCTTC.

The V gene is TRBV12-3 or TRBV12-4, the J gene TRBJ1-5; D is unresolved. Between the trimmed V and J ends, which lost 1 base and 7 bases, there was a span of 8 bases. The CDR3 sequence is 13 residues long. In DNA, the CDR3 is TGTGCCAGCAGTTTAGGAGGAAAACAGCCCCAGCATTTT. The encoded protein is CASSLGGKQPQHF.

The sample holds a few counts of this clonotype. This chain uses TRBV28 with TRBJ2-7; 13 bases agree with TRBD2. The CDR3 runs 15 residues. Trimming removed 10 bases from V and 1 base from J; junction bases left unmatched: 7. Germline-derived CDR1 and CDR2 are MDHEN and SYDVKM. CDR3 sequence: CATWTSGSISYEQYF. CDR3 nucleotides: TGTGCCACCTGGACTAGCGGGAGTATATCCTACGAGCAGTACTTC.

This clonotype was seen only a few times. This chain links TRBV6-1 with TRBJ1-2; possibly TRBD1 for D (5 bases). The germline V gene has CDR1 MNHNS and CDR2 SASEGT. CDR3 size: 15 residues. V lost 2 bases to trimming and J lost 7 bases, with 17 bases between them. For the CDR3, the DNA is TGTGCCAGCAGTGAACCCCACGGGGACGTCAGTGGCTACACCTTC. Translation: CASSEPHGDVSGYTF.

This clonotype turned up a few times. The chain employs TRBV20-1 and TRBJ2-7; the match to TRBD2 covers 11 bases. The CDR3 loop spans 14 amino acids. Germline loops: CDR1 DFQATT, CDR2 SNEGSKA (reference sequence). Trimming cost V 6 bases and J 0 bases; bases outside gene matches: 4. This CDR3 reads CSALGLAASYEQYF. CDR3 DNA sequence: TGCAGTGCCCTGGGACTAGCGGCCTCCTACGAGCAGTACTTC.

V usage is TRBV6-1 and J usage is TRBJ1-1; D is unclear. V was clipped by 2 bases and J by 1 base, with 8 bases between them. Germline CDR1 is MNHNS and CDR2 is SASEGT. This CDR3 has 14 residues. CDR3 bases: TGTGCCAGCAGTGAACCGACAACGAACACTGAAGCTTTCTTT. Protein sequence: CASSEPTTNTEAFF.

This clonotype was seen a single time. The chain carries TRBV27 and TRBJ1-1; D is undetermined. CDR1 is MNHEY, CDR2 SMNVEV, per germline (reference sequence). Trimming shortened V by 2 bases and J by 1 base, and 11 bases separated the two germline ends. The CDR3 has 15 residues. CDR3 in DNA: TGTGCCAGCAGTTTACATCCAGGCGCGAACACTGAAGCTTTCTTT. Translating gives CASSLHPGANTEAFF.

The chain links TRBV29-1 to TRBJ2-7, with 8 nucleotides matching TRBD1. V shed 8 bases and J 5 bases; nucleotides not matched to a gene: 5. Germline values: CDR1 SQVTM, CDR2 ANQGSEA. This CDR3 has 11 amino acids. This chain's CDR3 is CSCQGADEQYF. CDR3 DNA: TGCAGCTGTCAGGGGGCGGACGAGCAGTACTTC.

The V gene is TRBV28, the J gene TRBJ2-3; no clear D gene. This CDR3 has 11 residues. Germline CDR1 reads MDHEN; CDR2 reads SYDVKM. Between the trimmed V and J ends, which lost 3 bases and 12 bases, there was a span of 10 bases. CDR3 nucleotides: TGTGCCAGCAGTTTGCTCCGAGGACAGTATTTT. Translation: CASSLLRGQYF.

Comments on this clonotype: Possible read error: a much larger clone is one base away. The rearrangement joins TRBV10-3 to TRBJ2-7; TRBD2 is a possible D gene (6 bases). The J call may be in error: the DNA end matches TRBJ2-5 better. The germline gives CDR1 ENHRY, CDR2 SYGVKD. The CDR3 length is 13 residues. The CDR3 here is CATGTGEIETQYF. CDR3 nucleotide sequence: TGTGCCACCGGGACTGGTGAGATAGAGACCCAGTACTTC.